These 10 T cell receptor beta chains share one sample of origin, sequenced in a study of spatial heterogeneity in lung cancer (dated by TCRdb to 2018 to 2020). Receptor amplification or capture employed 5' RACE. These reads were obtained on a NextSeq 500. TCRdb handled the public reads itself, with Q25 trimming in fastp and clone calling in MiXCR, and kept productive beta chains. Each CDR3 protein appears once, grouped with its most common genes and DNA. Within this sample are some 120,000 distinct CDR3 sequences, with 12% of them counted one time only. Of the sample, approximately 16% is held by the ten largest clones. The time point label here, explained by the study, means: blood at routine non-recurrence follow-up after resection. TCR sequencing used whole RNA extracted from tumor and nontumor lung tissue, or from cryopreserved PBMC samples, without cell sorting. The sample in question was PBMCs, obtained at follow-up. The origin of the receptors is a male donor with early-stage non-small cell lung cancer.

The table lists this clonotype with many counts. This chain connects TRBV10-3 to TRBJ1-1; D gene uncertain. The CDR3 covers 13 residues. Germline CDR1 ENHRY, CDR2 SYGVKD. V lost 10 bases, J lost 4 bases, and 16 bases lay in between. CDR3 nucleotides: TGTGCCACCCTCACTTTTGATAGCACTGAAGCTTTCTTT. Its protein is CATLTFDSTEAFF.

The CDR3 sequence is CATSRATGGHSPLHF. DNA of the CDR3: TGTGCCACCAGCAGAGCTACAGGGGGACATTCACCCCTCCACTTT. This rearrangement joins TRBV15 to TRBJ1-6; 8 nucleotides line up with TRBD1. With V trimmed by 1 base and J by 8 bases, 4 bases remained unmatched. The CDR3 sequence is 15 residues long. The germline gives CDR1 LNHNV, CDR2 YYDKDF (reference sequence).

The CDR3 spells CSAKRTGKVNEQYF. Here the CDR3 DNA reads TGCAGTGCCAAAAGGACAGGGAAAGTCAACGAGCAGTACTTC. V and J are TRBV20-1 and TRBJ2-7; 8 nucleotides line up with TRBD1. Germline values: CDR1 DFQATT, CDR2 SNEGSKA (reference sequence). J gave up 5 bases and V 6 bases, and 12 bases lay outside the gene matches. The CDR3 loop spans 14 amino acids.

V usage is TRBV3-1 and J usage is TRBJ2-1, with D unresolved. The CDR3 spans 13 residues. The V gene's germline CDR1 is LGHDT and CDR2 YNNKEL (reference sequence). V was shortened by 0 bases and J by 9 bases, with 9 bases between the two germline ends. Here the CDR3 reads CASSQDLSAEQFF. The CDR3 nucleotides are TGTGCCAGCAGCCAAGATCTCAGCGCTGAGCAGTTCTTC.

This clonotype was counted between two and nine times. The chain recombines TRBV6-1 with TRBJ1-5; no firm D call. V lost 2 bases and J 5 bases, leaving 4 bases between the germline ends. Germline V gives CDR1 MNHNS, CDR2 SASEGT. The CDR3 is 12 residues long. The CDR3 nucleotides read TGTGCCAGCAGTGAAATCGATCAGCCCCAGCATTTT. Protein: CASSEIDQPQHF.

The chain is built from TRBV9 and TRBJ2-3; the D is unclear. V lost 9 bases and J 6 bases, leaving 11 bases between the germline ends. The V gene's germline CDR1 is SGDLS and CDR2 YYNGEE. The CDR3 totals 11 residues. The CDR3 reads CATPSGDTQYF. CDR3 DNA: TGTGCCACCCCCTCCGGGGATACGCAGTATTTT. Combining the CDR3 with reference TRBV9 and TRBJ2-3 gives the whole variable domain DSGVTQTPKHLITATGQRVTLRCSPRSGDLSVYWYQQSLDQGLQFLIQYYNGEERAKGNILERFSAQQFPDLHSELNLSSLELGDSALYFCATPSGDTQYFGPGTRLTVL.

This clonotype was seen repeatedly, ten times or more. CDR3 sequence reads: CASSQRERTNTGELFF. The CDR3 nucleotides are TGCGCCAGCAGCCAGAGGGAGAGGACGAACACCGGGGAGCTGTTTTTT. The rearrangement uses TRBV4-1 and TRBJ2-2, with a tentative D call TRBD2 (5 bases). V gave up 3 bases and J gave up 0 bases, with 11 bases separating them. Germline CDR1 is MGHRA and CDR2 is YSYEKL. The CDR3 runs to 16 residues.

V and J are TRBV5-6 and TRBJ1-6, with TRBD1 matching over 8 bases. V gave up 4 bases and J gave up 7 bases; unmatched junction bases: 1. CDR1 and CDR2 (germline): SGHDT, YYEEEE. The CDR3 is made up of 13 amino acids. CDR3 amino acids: CASSGQGNSPLHF. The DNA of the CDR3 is TGTGCCAGCAGCGGACAGGGAAATTCACCCCTCCACTTT.

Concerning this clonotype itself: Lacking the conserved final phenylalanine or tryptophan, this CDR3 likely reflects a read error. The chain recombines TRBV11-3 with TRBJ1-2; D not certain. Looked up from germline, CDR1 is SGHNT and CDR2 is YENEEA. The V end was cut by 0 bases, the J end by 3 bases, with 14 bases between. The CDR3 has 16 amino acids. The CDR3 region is CASSLDRSESHYGYTS. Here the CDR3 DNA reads TGTGCCAGCAGCTTAGATCGGTCCGAATCCCACTATGGCTACACCTCC.

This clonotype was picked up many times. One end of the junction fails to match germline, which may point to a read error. In DNA, the CDR3 is TGTGCCAGCAGATACTCCTTCGGGGGCACAGATACGCAGTATTTT. Translation: CASRYSFGGTDTQYF. This rearrangement joins TRBV6-2 or TRBV6-3 to TRBJ2-3; TRBD2 might be the D (5 bases). The CDR3 extends over 15 amino acids. Germline V gene lookup returns CDR1 MNHEY and CDR2 SVGEGT.